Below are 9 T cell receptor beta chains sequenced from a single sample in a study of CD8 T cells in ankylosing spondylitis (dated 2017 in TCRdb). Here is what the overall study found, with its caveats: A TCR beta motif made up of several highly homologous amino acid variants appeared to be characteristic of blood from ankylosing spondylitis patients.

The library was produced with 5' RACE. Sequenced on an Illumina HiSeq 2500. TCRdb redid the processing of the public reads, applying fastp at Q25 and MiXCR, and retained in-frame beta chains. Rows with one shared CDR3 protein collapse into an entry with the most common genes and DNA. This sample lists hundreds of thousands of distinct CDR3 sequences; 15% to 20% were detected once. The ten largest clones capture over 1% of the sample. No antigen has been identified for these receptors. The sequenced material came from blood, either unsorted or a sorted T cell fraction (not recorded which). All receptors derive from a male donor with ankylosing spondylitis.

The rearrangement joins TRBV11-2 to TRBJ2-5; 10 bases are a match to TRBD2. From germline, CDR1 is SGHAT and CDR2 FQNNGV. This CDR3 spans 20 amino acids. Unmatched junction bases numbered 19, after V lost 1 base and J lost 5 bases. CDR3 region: CASSLGSLGLAGVVQETQYF. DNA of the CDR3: TGTGCCAGCAGCTTAGGGTCCCTAGGGCTAGCGGGAGTTGTCCAGGAGACCCAGTACTTC. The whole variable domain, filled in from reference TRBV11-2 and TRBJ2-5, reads EAGVAQSPRYKIIEKRQSVAFWCNPISGHATLYWYQQILGQGPKLLIQFQNNGVVDDSQLPKDRFSAERLKGVDSTLKIQPAKLEDSAVYLCASSLGSLGLAGVVQETQYFGPGTRLLVL.

The chain's CDR3 is CASSNQAGAPYNEQFF. DNA of the CDR3: TGCGCCAGCAGCAACCAAGCGGGAGCCCCCTACAATGAGCAGTTCTTC. The chain combines TRBV5-1 with TRBJ2-1, with 8 bases matching TRBD2. This CDR3 contains 16 residues. V trimming: 4 bases; J trimming: 2 bases; junction bases outside the gene matches: 8. Germline CDR1 reads SGHRS; CDR2 reads YFSETQ.

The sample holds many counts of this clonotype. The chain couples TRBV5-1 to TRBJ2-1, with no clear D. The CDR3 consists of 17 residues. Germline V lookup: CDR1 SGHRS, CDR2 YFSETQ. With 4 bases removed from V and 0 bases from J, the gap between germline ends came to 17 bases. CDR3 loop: CASSPLLASSSYNEQFF. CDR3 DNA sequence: TGCGCCAGCAGCCCCCTACTGGCCTCGAGCTCCTACAATGAGCAGTTCTTC.

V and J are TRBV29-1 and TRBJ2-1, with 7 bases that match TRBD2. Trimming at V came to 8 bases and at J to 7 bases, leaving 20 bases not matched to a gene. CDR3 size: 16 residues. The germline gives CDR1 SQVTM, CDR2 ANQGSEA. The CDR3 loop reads CSTYWEGRGTGNEQFF. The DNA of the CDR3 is TGCAGCACCTACTGGGAAGGGCGGGGGACGGGTAATGAGCAGTTCTTC.

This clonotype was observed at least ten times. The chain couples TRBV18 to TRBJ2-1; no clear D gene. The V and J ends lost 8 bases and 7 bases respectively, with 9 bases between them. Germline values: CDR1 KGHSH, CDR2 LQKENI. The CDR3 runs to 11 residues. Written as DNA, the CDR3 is TGTGCCAGCAGTCCGGGTAATGAGCAGTTCTTC. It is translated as CASSPGNEQFF.

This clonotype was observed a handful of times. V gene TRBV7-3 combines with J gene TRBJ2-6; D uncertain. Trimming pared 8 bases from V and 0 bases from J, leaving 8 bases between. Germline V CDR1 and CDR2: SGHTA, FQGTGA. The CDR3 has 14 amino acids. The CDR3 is CASGSGSGANVLTF. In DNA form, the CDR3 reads TGTGCCAGCGGATCGGGCTCTGGGGCCAACGTCCTGACTTTC.

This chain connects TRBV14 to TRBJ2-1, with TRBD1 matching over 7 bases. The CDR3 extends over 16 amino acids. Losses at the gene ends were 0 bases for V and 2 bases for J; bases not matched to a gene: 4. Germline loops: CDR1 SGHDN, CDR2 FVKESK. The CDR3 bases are TGTGCCAGCAGCCAAGAAATGGGGACAGCCTACAATGAGCAGTTCTTC. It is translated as CASSQEMGTAYNEQFF.

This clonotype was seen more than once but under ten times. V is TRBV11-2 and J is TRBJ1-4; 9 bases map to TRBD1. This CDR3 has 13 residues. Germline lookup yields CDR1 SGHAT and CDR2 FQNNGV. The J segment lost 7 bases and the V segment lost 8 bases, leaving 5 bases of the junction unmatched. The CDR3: CASRGQGSEKLFF. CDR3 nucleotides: TGTGCCAGCCGGGGACAGGGAAGTGAAAAACTGTTTTTT.

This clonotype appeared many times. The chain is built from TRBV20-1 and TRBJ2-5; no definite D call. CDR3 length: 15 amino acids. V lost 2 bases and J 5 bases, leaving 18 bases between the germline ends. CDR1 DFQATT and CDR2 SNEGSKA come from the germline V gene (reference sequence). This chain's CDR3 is CSARKFEGTAETQYF. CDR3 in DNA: TGCAGTGCTAGAAAGTTTGAAGGAACGGCGGAGACCCAGTACTTC.